This record looks at one T cell receptor beta chain sequence and its context. The sample originates from a study of cytomegalovirus exposure and HLA in healthy donors. V gave up 3 bases and J gave up 8 bases, with 13 bases separating them. CDR3 length: 13 amino acids. The V gene's germline CDR1 is SQVTM and CDR2 ANQGSEA. The PCR employed 60 Vbeta primers together with 13 Jbeta primers. The method was immunoSEQ multiplex PCR; TCRdb's version includes in-frame clones alone and lacks a portion of them. Of 160,000 or so clones listed, about 80% were seen once; the top ten hold around 9.8%. The V and J genes are TRBV29-1 and TRBJ1-4; maybe TRBD1 (6 bases). This clonotype originated in a man younger than 35 in good health and CMV-seropositive. Source material: PBMCs. The chain's CDR3 is CSVDGGRGEKLFF. The CDR3 DNA reads TGCAGCGTTGACGGGGGGCGCGGGGAAAAACTGTTTTTT.